The rows below give T cell receptor beta chains drawn from one sample of a study of CD8+CD57+ T cells in acquired aplastic anemia. MiXCR was run by TCRdb on the reads, yielding one entry per CDR3 protein. The table lists roughly 150,000 distinct CDR3 sequences, around half of them singletons. Sequencing was done on a sample of sorted CD4+, CD8+, or CD8+CD57+ T cells (not recorded which) from PBMCs. The receptor set was obtained from a human donor with aplastic anemia. The conserved cysteine and the conserved F or W are not part of the CDR3 here. Not every row has a clone size; where given, it reads once, few, many or a size class.

v_call	j_call	clone_size	cdr3_aa
TRBV7-9	TRBJ1-1	NA	ASSLEAGRTEAF
TRBV12-3/TRBV12-4	TRBJ2-1	NA	ASTPEQRESNEQF
TRBV29-1	TRBJ2-4	many	SVHMLTSGGENIQY
TRBV20-1	TRBJ2-7	few	SARTSDSSYEQY
TRBV6-5	TRBJ1-1	many	ASSSGGVGQAF
TRBV19	TRBJ2-5	once	ASSNPGKTQY
TRBV20-1	TRBJ2-7	once	SEGGWSSYEQY
TRBV7-2	TRBJ2-5	once	ASSFPGPIA
TRBV7-9	TRBJ2-7	NA	ASSLQFYEQY
TRBV5-5	TRBJ2-3	NA	ASSLTGGAADTQY
TRBV11-2	TRBJ1-1	many	ASSLDGAADEAF
TRBV29-1	TRBJ2-3	NA	SAATGSTDTQY
TRBV2	TRBJ2-7	NA	ASSVEGFYEQY
TRBV7-9	TRBJ2-3	once	ASNPVGASGGRDTQY
TRBV6-1	TRBJ1-5	NA	ASRLRQGDQPQH
TRBV9	TRBJ1-5	many	ASSADRGEQPQH
TRBV24-1	TRBJ1-6	NA	ATSDPKLGTNSPLH
TRBV19	TRBJ1-3	many	ASSLQGEGNTIY
TRBV9	TRBJ1-2	few	ASSVGGAGGYT
TRBV4-2	TRBJ2-3	many	ASSQGEARSTDTQY
TRBV29-1	TRBJ1-2	once	SVDRGRGYGYT
TRBV20-1	TRBJ2-5	NA	SAGTSGMETQY
TRBV19	TRBJ1-2	NA	ASSQGQGTYYGYT
TRBV19	TRBJ2-7	many	ASSAPPGTGSYEQY
TRBV2	TRBJ2-7	once	ASIYTGPPYEQY
TRBV24-1	TRBJ1-1	NA	ATIGGNTEAF
TRBV2	TRBJ2-5	NA	AGARGRQETQY
TRBV4-1	TRBJ2-7	NA	ASSQDLVFSYEQY
TRBV25-1	TRBJ2-3	many	ASSGVDRFTDTQY
TRBV24-1	TRBJ2-1	many	ATSDYTANEQF
TRBV4-1	TRBJ2-7	NA	ASSPGLSSYEQY
TRBV5-4	TRBJ1-1	few	ASSRPKMTGGTEAF
TRBV5-6	TRBJ2-2	NA	ASSFGRNTGELF
TRBV25-1	TRBJ2-5	NA	ASSHPPEGPQETQY
TRBV19	TRBJ2-1	once	ASSIVANEQF
TRBV6-1	TRBJ1-1	many	ASSEDLGRNTEAF
TRBV10-1	TRBJ1-5	few	ASSGGLGQPQH
TRBV20-1	TRBJ2-5	many	SARVSIQETQY
TRBV10-3	TRBJ2-7	NA	ATAGVVGGLDEQY
TRBV25-1	TRBJ2-7	NA	ASSEVRQGNYEQY
TRBV24-1	TRBJ2-2	NA	ATGRYETGELF
TRBV6-1	TRBJ1-6	NA	ASSIRQGAQYSPLH
TRBV5-4	TRBJ2-7	many	ASSPVPGQGIEQY
TRBV24-1	TRBJ1-3	NA	ATSGDRGPNCSGNTIY
TRBV6-1	TRBJ2-5	NA	ASRRVAPRGTQY
TRBV5-1	TRBJ1-1	many	ASSSGPNTEAF
TRBV7-6	TRBJ1-5	NA	ASSPGANQPQH
TRBV7-4	TRBJ2-2	once	ASRFVTRLTNTGELF
TRBV25-1	TRBJ2-2	once	ASSELRTNTGELF
TRBV10-1	TRBJ2-7	NA	ASSEGQGLGYEQY
TRBV2	TRBJ1-5	once	ASSGGTELSNQPQH
TRBV5-4	TRBJ2-7	many	ASSGAEGTYEQY
TRBV10-3	TRBJ1-6	NA	AISLGGTLDNSPLH
TRBV7-2	TRBJ2-1	many	ASSSHPSNEQF
TRBV2	TRBJ2-3	NA	ASTRGKLSTDTQY
TRBV15	TRBJ1-1	NA	ATSRVGRDTEAF
TRBV24-1	TRBJ2-1	NA	ATRGTSGSNEQF